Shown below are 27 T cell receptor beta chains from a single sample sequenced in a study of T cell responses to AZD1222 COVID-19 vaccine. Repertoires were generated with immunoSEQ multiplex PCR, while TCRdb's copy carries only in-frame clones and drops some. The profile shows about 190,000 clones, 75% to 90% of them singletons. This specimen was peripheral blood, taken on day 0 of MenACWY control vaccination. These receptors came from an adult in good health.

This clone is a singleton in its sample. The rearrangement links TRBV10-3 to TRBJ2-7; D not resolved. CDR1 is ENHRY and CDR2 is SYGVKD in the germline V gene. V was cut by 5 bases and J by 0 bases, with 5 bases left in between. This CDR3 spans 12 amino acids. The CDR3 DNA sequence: TGTGCCATCAGTCGGAACTCCTACGAGCAGTACTTC. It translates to CAISRNSYEQYF.

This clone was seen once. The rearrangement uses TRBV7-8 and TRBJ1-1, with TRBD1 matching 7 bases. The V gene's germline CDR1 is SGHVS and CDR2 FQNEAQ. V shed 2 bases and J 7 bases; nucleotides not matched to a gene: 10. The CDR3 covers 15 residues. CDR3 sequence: CASSLFARDRGEAFF. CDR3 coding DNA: TGTGCCAGCAGCTTATTTGCACGGGACAGAGGTGAAGCTTTCTTT.

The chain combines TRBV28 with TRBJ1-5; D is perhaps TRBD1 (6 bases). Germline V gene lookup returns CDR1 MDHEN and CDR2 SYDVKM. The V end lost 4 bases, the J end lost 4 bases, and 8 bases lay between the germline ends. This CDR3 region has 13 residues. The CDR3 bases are TGTGCCAGCAGTTCGGACAGTAATCAGCCCCAGCATTTT. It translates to CASSSDSNQPQHF.

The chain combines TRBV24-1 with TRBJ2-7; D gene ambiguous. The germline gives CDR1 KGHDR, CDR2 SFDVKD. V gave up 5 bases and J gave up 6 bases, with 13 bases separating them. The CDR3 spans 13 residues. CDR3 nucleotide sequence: TGTGCCACCAGTGGACTGAACGAAATCGAGCAGTACTTC. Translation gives CATSGLNEIEQYF.

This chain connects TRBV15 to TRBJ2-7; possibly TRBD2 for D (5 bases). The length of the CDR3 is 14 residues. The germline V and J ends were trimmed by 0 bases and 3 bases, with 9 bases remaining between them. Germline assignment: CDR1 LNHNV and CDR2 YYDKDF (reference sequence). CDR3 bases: TGTGCCACCAGCAGAGATCGAGGGTTCTACGAGCAGTACTTC. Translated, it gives CATSRDRGFYEQYF.

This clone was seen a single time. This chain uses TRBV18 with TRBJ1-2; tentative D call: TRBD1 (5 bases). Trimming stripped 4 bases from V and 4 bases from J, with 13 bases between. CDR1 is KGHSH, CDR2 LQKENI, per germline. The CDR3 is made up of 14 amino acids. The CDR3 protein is CASSLWGRVYGYTF. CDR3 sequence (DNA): TGTGCCAGCTCACTGTGGGGCCGCGTCTATGGCTACACCTTC.

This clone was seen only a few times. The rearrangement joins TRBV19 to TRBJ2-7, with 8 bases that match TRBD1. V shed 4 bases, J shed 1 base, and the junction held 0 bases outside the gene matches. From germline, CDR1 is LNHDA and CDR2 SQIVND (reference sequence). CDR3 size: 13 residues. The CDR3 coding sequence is TGTGCCAGTAGTAGGGACAGGTCCTACGAGCAGTACTTC. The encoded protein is CASSRDRSYEQYF.

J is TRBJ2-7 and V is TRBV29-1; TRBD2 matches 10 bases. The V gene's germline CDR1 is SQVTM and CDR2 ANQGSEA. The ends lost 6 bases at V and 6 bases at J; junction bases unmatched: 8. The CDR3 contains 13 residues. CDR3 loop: CSVQGPSGSEQYF. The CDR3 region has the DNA TGCAGCGTGCAGGGTCCTAGCGGGAGCGAGCAGTACTTC.

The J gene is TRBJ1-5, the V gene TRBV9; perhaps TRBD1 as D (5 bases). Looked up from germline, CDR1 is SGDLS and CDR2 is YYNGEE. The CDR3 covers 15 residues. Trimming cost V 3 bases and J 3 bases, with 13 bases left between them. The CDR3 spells CASSGHGAVNQPQHF. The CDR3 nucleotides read TGTGCCAGCAGCGGACACGGGGCAGTCAATCAGCCCCAGCATTTT.

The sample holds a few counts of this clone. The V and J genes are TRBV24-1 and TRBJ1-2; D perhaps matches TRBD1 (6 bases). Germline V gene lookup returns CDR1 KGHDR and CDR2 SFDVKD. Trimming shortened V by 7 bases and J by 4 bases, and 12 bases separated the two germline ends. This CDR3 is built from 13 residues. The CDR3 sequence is CATSQTGLYGYTF. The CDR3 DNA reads TGTGCCACCAGCCAGACAGGCCTCTATGGCTACACCTTC.

This CDR3 is CASSLGAGAYGYTF. The CDR3 DNA is TGTGCCAGCAGCTTAGGGGCGGGAGCCTATGGCTACACCTTC. This chain joins TRBV13 and TRBJ1-2; no clear D gene. Germline CDR1 is PRHDT and CDR2 is FYEKMQ (reference sequence). CDR3 length equals 14 residues. Trimming took 0 bases from V and 4 from J, leaving 9 bases between them.

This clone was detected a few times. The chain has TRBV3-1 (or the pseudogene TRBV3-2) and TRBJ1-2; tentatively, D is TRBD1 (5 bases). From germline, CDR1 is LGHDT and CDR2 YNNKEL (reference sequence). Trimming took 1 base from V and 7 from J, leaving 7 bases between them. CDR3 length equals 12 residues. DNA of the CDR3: TGTGCCAGCAGCCAAGGTGGGGGTGGCTACACCTTC. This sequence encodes CASSQGGGGYTF.

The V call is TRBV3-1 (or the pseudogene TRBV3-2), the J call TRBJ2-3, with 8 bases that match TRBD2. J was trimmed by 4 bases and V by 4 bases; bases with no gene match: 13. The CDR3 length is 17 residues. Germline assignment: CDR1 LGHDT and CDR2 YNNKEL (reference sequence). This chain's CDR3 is CASSRGVRRGAADTQYF. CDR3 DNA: TGTGCCAGCAGCCGAGGGGTTCGGCGGGGGGCGGCAGATACGCAGTATTTT.

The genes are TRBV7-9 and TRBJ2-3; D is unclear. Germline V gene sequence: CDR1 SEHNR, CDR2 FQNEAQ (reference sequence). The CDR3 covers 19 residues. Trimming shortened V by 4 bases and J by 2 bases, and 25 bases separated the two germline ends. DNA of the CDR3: TGTGCCAGCAGCTACACCTCCGGGCGGTCCCGCTTAATCACAGATACGCAGTATTTT. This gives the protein CASSYTSGRSRLITDTQYF.

CDR3 bases: TGTGCCACCGATAGCGGGGGGGCTTCCTACAATGAGCAGTTCTTC. Translating gives CATDSGGASYNEQFF. The chain uses TRBV6-5 and TRBJ2-1; 11 nucleotides align to TRBD2. Germline V CDR1 and CDR2: MNHEY, SVGAGI. The CDR3 extends over 15 amino acids. V shed 10 bases and J 1 base; nucleotides not matched to a gene: 6.

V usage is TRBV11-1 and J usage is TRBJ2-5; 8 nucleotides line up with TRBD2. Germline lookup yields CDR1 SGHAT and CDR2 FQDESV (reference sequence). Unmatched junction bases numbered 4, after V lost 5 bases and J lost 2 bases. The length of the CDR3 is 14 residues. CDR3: CASSPPGGQETQYF. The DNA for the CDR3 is TGTGCCAGCAGCCCGCCGGGAGGGCAAGAGACCCAGTACTTC.

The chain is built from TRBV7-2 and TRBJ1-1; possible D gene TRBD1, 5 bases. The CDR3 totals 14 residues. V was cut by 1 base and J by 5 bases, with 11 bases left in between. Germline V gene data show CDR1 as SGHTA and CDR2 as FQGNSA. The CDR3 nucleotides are TGTGCCAGCAGCTTAGGGGGGGGAGGGACTGAAGCTTTCTTT. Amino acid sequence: CASSLGGGGTEAFF. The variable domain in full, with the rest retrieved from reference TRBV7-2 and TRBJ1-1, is GAGVSQSPSNKVTEKGKDVELRCDPISGHTALYWYRQSLGQGLEFLIYFQGNSAPDKSGLPSDRFSAERTGGSVSTLTIQRTQQEDSAVYLCASSLGGGGTEAFFGQGTRLTVV.

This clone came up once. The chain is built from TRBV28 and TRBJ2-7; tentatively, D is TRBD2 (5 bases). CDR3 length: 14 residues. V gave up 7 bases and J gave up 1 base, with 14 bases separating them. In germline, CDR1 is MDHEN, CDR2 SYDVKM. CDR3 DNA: TGTGCCAGCAAATCAACCGGGGTTTCCTACGAGCAGTACTTC. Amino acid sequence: CASKSTGVSYEQYF.

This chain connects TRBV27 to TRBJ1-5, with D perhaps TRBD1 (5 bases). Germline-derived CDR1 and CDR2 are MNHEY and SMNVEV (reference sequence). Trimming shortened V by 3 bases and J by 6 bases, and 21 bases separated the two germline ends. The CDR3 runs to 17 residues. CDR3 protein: CASSFPGPGRYFQPQHF. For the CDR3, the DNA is TGTGCCAGCAGTTTCCCTGGGCCAGGGAGATACTTTCAGCCCCAGCATTTT.

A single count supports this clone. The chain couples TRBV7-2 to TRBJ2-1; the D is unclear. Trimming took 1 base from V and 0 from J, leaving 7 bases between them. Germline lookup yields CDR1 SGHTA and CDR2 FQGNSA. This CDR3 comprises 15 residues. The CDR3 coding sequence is TGTGCCAGCAGCTTAGTCTCTAGCTCCTACAATGAGCAGTTCTTC. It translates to CASSLVSSSYNEQFF.

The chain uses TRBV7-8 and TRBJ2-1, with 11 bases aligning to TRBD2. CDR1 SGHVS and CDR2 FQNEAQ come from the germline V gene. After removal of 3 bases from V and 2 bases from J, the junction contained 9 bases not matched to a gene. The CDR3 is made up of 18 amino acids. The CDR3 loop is CASSLGTSGAPPYNEQFF. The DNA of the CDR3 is TGTGCCAGCAGCTTGGGGACTAGCGGTGCCCCCCCCTACAATGAGCAGTTCTTC.

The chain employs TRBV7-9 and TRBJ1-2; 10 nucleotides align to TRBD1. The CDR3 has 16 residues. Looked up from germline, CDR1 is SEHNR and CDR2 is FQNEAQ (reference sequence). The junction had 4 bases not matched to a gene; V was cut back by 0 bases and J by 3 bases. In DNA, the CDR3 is TGTGCCAGCAGCTTAGCCGGGACAGGGGACTACTATGGCTACACCTTC. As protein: CASSLAGTGDYYGYTF. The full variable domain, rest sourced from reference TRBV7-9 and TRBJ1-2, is DTGVSQNPRHKITKRGQNVTFRCDPISEHNRLYWYRQTLGQGPEFLTYFQNEAQLEKSRLLSDRFSAERPKGSFSTLEIQRTEQGDSAMYLCASSLAGTGDYYGYTFGSGTRLTVV.

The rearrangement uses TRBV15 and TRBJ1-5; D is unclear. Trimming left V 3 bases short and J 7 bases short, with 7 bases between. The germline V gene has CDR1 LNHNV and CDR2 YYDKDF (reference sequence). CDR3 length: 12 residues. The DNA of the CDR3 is TGTGCCACCAGCAGGGCGCCCCAGCCCCAGCATTTT. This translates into CATSRAPQPQHF. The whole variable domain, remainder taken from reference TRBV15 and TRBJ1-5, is DAMVIQNPRYQVTQFGKPVTLSCSQTLNHNVMYWYQQKSSQAPKLLFHYYDKDFNNEADTPDNFQSRRPNTSFCFLDIRSPGLGDTAMYLCATSRAPQPQHFGDGTRLSIL.

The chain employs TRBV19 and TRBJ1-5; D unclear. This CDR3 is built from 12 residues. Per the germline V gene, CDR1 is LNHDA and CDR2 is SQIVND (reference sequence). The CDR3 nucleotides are TGTGCGGTGGCCCCTGGGAATCAGCCCCAGCATTTT. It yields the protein CAVAPGNQPQHF.

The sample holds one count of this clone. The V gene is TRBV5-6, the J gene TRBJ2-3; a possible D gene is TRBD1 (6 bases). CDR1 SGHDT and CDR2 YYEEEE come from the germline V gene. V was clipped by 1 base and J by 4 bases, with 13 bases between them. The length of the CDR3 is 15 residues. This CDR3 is CASSLRAGVPDTQYF. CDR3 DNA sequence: TGTGCCAGCAGCTTGAGGGCAGGGGTCCCAGATACGCAGTATTTT.

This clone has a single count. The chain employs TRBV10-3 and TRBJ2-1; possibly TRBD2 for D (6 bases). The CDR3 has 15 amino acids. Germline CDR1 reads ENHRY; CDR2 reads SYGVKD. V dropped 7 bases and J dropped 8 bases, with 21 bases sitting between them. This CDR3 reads CAITSGGGLGDEQFF. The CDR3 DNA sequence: TGTGCCATCACGAGCGGTGGGGGACTCGGGGATGAGCAGTTCTTC.

The CDR3 loop is CASSLGSGRGEKLFF. The DNA of the CDR3 is TGCGCCAGCAGCCTGGGGTCAGGGAGGGGTGAAAAACTGTTTTTT. The chain joins TRBV5-1 to TRBJ1-4, with D maybe TRBD1 (5 bases). V dropped 4 bases and J dropped 7 bases, with 17 bases sitting between them. This CDR3 is built from 15 residues. CDR1 and CDR2 (germline): SGHRS, YFSETQ. Based on the CDR3 plus reference TRBV5-1 and TRBJ1-4, the full variable domain is KAGVTQTPRYLIKTRGQQVTLSCSPISGHRSVSWYQQTPGQGLQFLFEYFSETQRNKGNFPGRFSGRQFSNSRSEMNVSTLELGDSALYLCASSLGSGRGEKLFFGSGTQLSVL.